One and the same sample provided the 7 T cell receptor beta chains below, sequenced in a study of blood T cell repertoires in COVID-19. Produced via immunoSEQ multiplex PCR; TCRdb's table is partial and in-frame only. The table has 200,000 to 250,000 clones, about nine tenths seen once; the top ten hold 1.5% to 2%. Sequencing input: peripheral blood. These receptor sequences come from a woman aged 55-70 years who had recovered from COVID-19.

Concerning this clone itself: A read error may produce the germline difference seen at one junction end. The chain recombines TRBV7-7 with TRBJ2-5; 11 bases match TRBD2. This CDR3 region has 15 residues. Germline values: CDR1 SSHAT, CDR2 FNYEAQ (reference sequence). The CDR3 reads CASSLRTSGGETQYF. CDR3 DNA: TGTGCTAGCAGCCTCCGTACTAGCGGGGGTGAGACCCAGTACTTC. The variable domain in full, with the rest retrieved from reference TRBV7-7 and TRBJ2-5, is GAGVSQSPRYKVTKRGQDVTLRCDPISSHATLYWYQQALGQGPEFLTYFNYEAQPDKSGLPSDRFSAERPEGSISTLTIQRTEQRDSAMYRCASSLRTSGGETQYFGPGTRLLVL.

CDR3 in amino acids: CASSHYDRANTEAFF. CDR3 in DNA: TGTGCCAGCAGCCACTACGACAGGGCGAACACTGAAGCTTTCTTT. V is TRBV3-1 (or the pseudogene TRBV3-2) and J is TRBJ1-1; TRBD1 agrees at 7 bases. V trimming: 3 bases; J trimming: 1 base; junction bases outside the gene matches: 5. The CDR3 covers 15 residues. Germline V gene lookup returns CDR1 LGHDT and CDR2 YNNKEL (reference sequence).

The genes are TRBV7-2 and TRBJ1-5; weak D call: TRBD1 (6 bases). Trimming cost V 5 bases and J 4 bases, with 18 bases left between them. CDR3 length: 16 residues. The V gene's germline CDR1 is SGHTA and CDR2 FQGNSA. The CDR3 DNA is TGTGCCAGCAGCCCCACCAGCAACAGGGAAAATCAGCCCCAGCATTTT. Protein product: CASSPTSNRENQPQHF.

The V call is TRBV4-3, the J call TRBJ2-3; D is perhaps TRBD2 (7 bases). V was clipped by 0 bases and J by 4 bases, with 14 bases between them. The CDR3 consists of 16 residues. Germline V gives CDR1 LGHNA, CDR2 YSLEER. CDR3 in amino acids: CASSQDGRGGSDTQYF. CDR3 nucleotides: TGCGCCAGCAGCCAAGATGGGAGGGGGGGTTCAGATACGCAGTATTTT.

CDR3 loop: CASSVASAQGTDTQYF. The CDR3 nucleotides read TGTGCCAGCAGCGTAGCTAGCGCCCAAGGCACAGATACGCAGTATTTT. This chain links TRBV9 with TRBJ2-3, with D perhaps matching TRBD2 (6 bases). V was cut by 0 bases and J by 1 base, with 12 bases left in between. The CDR3 consists of 16 residues. Germline-derived CDR1 and CDR2 are SGDLS and YYNGEE.

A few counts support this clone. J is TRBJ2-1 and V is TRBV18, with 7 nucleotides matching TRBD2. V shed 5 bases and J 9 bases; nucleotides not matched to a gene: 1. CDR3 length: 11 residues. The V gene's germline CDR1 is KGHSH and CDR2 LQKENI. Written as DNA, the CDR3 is TGTGCCAGCTCAGCGGGGGTTGAGCAGTTCTTC. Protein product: CASSAGVEQFF.

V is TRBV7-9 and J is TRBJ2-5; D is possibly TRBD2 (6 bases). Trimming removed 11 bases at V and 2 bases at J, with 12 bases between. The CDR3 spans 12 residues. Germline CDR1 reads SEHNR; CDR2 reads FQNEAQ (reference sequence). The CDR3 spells CASSSEQETQYF. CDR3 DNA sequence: TGTGCCTCATCTAGCGAACAAGAGACCCAGTACTTC. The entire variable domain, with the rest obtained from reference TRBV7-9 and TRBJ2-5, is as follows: DTGVSQNPRHKITKRGQNVTFRCDPISEHNRLYWYRQTLGQGPEFLTYFQNEAQLEKSRLLSDRFSAERPKGSFSTLEIQRTEQGDSAMYLCASSSEQETQYFGPGTRLLVL.